Shown below are 2 T cell receptor beta chains from a single sample sequenced in a study of T cell responses to AZD1222 COVID-19 vaccine. Some clones are missing from TCRdb's copy, which holds only in-frame ones; the method was immunoSEQ multiplex PCR. The sample gives 44,000 or so clones, 65% to 85% of which show up once; roughly half is in the top ten. This specimen consisted of peripheral blood, obtained on day 0 of AZD1222 vaccination. These receptors all stem from an adult in good health.

The chain carries TRBV29-1 and TRBJ1-1; D call uncertain. This CDR3 has 12 amino acids. V gave up 3 bases and J gave up 0 bases, with 5 bases separating them. Germline assignment: CDR1 SQVTM and CDR2 ANQGSEA. The CDR3 loop reads CSVDGLNTEAFF. In nucleotides, the CDR3 is TGCAGCGTTGACGGATTGAACACTGAAGCTTTCTTT.

This chain links TRBV15 with TRBJ2-2; the D gene is possibly TRBD2 (5 bases). This CDR3 contains 14 residues. The V gene's germline CDR1 is LNHNV and CDR2 YYDKDF (reference sequence). V gave up 0 bases and J gave up 4 bases, with 6 bases separating them. CDR3 sequence (DNA): TGTGCCACCAGCAGAGAGGGAGTCACCGGGGAGCTGTTTTTT. Translation: CATSREGVTGELFF.